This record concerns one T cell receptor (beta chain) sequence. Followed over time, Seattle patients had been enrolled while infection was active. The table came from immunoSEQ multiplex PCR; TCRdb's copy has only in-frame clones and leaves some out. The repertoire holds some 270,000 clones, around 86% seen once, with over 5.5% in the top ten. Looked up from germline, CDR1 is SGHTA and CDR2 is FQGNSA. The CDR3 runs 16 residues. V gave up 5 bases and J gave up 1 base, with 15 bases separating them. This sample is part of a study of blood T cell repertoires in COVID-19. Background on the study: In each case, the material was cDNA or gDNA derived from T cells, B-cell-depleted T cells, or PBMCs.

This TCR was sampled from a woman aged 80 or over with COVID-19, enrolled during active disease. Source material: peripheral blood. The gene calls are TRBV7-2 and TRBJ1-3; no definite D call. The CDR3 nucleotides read TGTGCCAGCAGCCCCGAACCCAGAGGGTCTGGAAACACCATATATTTT. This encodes CASSPEPRGSGNTIYF.